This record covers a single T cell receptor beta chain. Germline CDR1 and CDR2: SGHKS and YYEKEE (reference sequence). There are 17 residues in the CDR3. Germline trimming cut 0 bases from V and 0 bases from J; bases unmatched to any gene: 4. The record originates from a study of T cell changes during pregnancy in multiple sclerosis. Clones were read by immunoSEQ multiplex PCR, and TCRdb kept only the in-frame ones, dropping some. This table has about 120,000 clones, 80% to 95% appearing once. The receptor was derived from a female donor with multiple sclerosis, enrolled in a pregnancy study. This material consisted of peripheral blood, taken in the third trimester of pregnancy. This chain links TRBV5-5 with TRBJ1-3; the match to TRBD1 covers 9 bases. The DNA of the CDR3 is TGTGCCAGCAGCTTGGCCGGGACAGGGCCCTCTGGAAACACCATATATTTT. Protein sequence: CASSLAGTGPSGNTIYF.